The 6 T cell receptor beta chains reported below all come from one sample, sequenced in a study of identical twins. TCRdb itself ran the 5' RACE reads through MiXCR, one entry per CDR3 protein. The sample consists of some 460,000 distinct CDR3 sequences, 14% of them appearing once. This sample was shared with a second study, whose subject was yellow fever vaccine responses in identical twins.

What was sequenced was CD4+ T cells sorted from blood. The receptors come from a woman aged 18-30 years in good health.

This clonotype appeared many times. This chain connects TRBV5-1 to TRBJ1-1; 7 positions match TRBD1. The CDR3 is 13 amino acids. The V gene end was trimmed by 5 bases and the J gene end by 3 bases; junction bases not matched to a gene: 4. Germline V gene sequence: CDR1 SGHRS, CDR2 YFSETQ. The CDR3 DNA sequence: TGCGCCAGCAGTAGAGGGACAGACACTGAAGCTTTCTTT. Residues: CASSRGTDTEAFF.

The V and J genes are TRBV18 and TRBJ2-1; perhaps D is TRBD1 or TRBD2 (7 bases each). Germline V gene lookup returns CDR1 KGHSH and CDR2 LQKENI. This CDR3 region has 15 residues. The V and J ends lost 0 bases and 7 bases respectively, with 13 bases between them. CDR3 bases: TGTGCCAGCTCACCACCAGGGGGCGGGGGAAATGAGCAGTTCTTC. Its translation: CASSPPGGGGNEQFF.

The chain joins TRBV9 to TRBJ2-2; D possibly corresponds to TRBD2 (5 bases). This CDR3 region has 14 residues. The germline V gene has CDR1 SGDLS and CDR2 YYNGEE. Deletions cut 4 bases from V and 6 bases from J, with 13 bases between. The CDR3 reads CASSSRWGAGELFF. The CDR3, as DNA: TGTGCCAGCAGCTCACGTTGGGGAGCCGGGGAGCTGTTTTTT.

This clonotype was recorded a few times. The chain has TRBV6-1 and TRBJ2-5; TRBD1 matches at 11 bases. The germline V gene encodes CDR1 MNHNS and CDR2 SASEGT. This CDR3 region has 17 residues. Trimming removed 5 bases from V and 1 base from J; junction bases left unmatched: 9. Here the CDR3 reads CASSPTLGTGGQETQYF. As DNA, the CDR3 is TGTGCCAGCAGTCCAACCCTAGGGACAGGGGGCCAAGAGACCCAGTACTTC.

The chain is built from TRBV7-9 and TRBJ2-5; D uncertain. CDR3 length: 14 amino acids. Germline V gene sequence: CDR1 SEHNR, CDR2 FQNEAQ (reference sequence). Trimming took off 5 bases at V and 1 base at J, with 11 bases between the two ends. The chain's CDR3 is CASSPRLPQETQYF. The CDR3 DNA follows: TGTGCCAGCAGCCCACGTCTTCCCCAAGAGACCCAGTACTTC.

This clonotype has a handful of counts. The chain couples TRBV9 to TRBJ2-1, with D hard to call. The CDR3 has 11 residues. The germline V gene encodes CDR1 SGDLS and CDR2 YYNGEE. Trimming stripped 0 bases from V and 8 bases from J, with 3 bases between. CDR3 DNA: TGTGCCAGCAGCGTAGCGTATGAGCAGTTCTTC. This sequence encodes CASSVAYEQFF.